The subject of this entry is one T cell receptor beta chain. Method: immunoSEQ multiplex PCR; TCRdb's copy keeps in-frame clones and lacks some. Of some 78,000 clones in the sample, around 90% were seen once. These data originate in a study of blood T cell repertoires in COVID-19. Looking at the study overall: Acute and convalescent COVID-19 samples came from the United States, Italy and Spain.

The CDR3 length is 13 residues. Germline loops: CDR1 SQVTM, CDR2 ANQGSEA. J gave up 9 bases and V 4 bases, and 9 bases lay outside the gene matches. The chain couples TRBV29-1 to TRBJ2-1, with 7 bases aligning to TRBD2. The sample comprised peripheral blood. This clonotype originated in an elderly woman with active or convalescent COVID-19. The CDR3 sequence: CSVVSGGSAEQFF. The CDR3, as DNA: TGCAGCGTTGTATCCGGCGGGAGCGCTGAGCAGTTCTTC.